This T cell receptor (beta chain) was observed in a study of T cells in localized non-small cell lung cancer. Study findings and constraints: Tumor showed lower T cell clonality than uninvolved adjacent lung, where it was highest. When the top 100 tumor clones were examined, a median 57 of them also appeared in the adjacent lung, which was paired and uninvolved.

V was shortened by 4 bases and J by 2 bases, with 15 bases between the two germline ends. CDR1 SGHDN and CDR2 FVKESK come from the germline V gene. The CDR3 totals 15 residues. Repertoires were generated with immunoSEQ multiplex PCR, while TCRdb's copy carries only in-frame clones and drops some. This table has roughly 3,000 clones, approximately 40% appearing once. Notes on this clone: Its antigen is unidentified.

The material sequenced was lung tumor tissue, taken before any cancer treatment. This clonotype was obtained from a woman aged 35 to 69 with stage II squamous cell lung carcinoma. The chain has TRBV14 and TRBJ2-7; no clear D gene. CDR3 in amino acids: CASSPSYRLAYEQYF. For the CDR3, the DNA is TGTGCCAGCAGCCCCTCGTATAGGCTGGCCTACGAGCAGTACTTC. The full variable domain, with the rest looked up from reference TRBV14 and TRBJ2-7, is EAGVTQFPSHSVIEKGQTVTLRCDPISGHDNLYWYRRVMGKEIKFLLHFVKESKQDESGMPNNRFLAERTGGTYSTLKVQPAELEDSGVYFCASSPSYRLAYEQYFGPGTRLTVT.